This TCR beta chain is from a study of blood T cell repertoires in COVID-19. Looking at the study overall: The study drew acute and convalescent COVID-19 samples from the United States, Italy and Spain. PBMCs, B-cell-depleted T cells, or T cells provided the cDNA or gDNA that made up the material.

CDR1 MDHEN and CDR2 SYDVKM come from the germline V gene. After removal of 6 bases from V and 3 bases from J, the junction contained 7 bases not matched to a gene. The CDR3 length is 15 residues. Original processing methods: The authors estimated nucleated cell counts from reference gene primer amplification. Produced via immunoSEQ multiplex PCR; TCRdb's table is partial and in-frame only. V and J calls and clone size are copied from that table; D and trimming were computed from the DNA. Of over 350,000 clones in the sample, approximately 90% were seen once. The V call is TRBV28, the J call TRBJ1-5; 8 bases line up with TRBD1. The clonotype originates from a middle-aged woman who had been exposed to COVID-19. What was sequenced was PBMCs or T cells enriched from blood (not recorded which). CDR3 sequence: CASRLADRDNQPQHF. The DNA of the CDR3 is TGTGCCAGCAGGTTGGCGGACAGGGACAATCAGCCCCAGCATTTT.